Below, 20 T cell receptor beta chains from the same sample are listed, as sequenced in a study of T cells in women clearing cervical HPV infection. Sequenced by immunoSEQ multiplex PCR; TCRdb stores in-frame clones only, minus some. Reported are about 33,000 clones; the ten largest clones contain 7.5% to 10%. The sequencing sample was made of blood buffy coat. All receptors derive from a woman between 18 and 69 years old with a cervical HPV16 infection that either progressed to CIN3+ or cleared (not recorded which).

With respect to this clone: The read terminates 3 residues ahead of where the CDR3 ends, so the germline J gene completes it. V and J are TRBV30 and TRBJ1-1; D unclear. Trimming took 3 bases from V and 2 from J, leaving 7 bases between them. Germline V lookup: CDR1 GTSNPN, CDR2 SVGIG (reference sequence). The CDR3 loop spans 12 amino acids. The CDR3 here is CAWSLRNTEAFF. The sequenced CDR3 bases are TGTGCCTGGAGCCTCAGAAACACTGAA.

Concerning this clone itself: Read sequence stops 3 residues before the CDR3 end, and the germline J gene provides the missing end. The chain joins TRBV7-7 to TRBJ1-3; D is possibly TRBD1 (6 bases). Trimming left V 4 bases short and J 0 bases short, with 10 bases between. The germline gives CDR1 SSHAT, CDR2 FNYEAQ (reference sequence). The CDR3 totals 15 residues. Partial CDR3 DNA: TGTGCCAGCAGCTCTGGACAGAACTCTGGAAACACC. Amino acid sequence: CASSSGQNSGNT. The whole CDR3 sequence reads CASSSGQNSGNTIYF.

For this clone: The CDR3 goes on 3 residues after the read ends, and that part is filled in from the germline J gene. The V gene is TRBV12-3 or TRBV12-4, the J gene TRBJ2-1, with D maybe TRBD2 (5 bases). The CDR3 covers 14 residues. With 2 bases removed from V and 9 bases from J, the gap between germline ends came to 14 bases. CDR3 loop: CASSLRAALGEQFF. The DNA read from the CDR3 is TGTGCCAGCAGTTTAAGAGCGGCTCTAGGTGAG.

Points on this clone: The read finishes 3 residues shy of the CDR3 end, and the germline J gene is used to complete it. This rearrangement joins TRBV20-1 to TRBJ2-5; TRBD2 aligns across 11 bases. The CDR3 is made up of 19 amino acids. The ends lost 0 bases at V and 1 base at J; junction bases unmatched: 13. Germline V gene data show CDR1 as DFQATT and CDR2 as SNEGSKA (reference sequence). Here the CDR3 reads CSARDLLITSGRPQETQYF. Incomplete CDR3 DNA: TGCAGTGCTAGAGACCTACTCATAACTAGCGGGAGACCCCAAGAGACC.

CDR3 bases read: TGCGCCAGCAGCTTTGGCACCTTGAACACTGAA. Encoded protein: CASSFGTLNTE. The full CDR3 protein is CASSFGTLNTEAFF. The chain combines TRBV5-1 with TRBJ1-1, with D uncertain. Coverage ceases 3 residues before the CDR3 finishes, and the germline J gene fills in the end. The CDR3 covers 14 residues. Germline assignment: CDR1 SGHRS and CDR2 YFSETQ. Trimming pared 2 bases from V and 0 bases from J, leaving 8 bases between.

As regards this clone: The read terminates 3 residues before the CDR3 end, so the remaining end is supplied by the germline J gene. The rearrangement joins TRBV20-1 to TRBJ2-1; 7 nucleotides match TRBD2. This CDR3 contains 18 residues. The germline CDR1 and CDR2 sequences are DFQATT and SNEGSKA (reference sequence). V lost 6 bases to trimming and J lost 0 bases; unmatched junction nucleotides: 17. The part of the CDR3 DNA that was read is TGCAGTGCCAGCGGGCTAGCGGAGACAAAGAGCTCCTACAATGAG. It translates to CSASGLAETKSSYNE. From start to end, the CDR3 is CSASGLAETKSSYNEQFF.

A note on this clone: The read comes to an end 3 residues before the CDR3 does, leaving the germline J gene to fill in the end. The rearrangement joins TRBV5-4 to TRBJ2-7, with 9 bases lining up with TRBD1. Germline CDR1 is SGHNT and CDR2 is YYREEE (reference sequence). Trimming took 3 bases from V and 2 from J; bases not matched to a gene: 9. The CDR3 is 16 amino acids. CDR3 DNA (partial): TGTGCCAGCAGCTATCTGGGAAGGACAGGGGCCTACGAG. As protein: CASSYLGRTGAYE. The entire CDR3 is CASSYLGRTGAYEQYF.

Notes on this clone: The read ends 3 residues before the CDR3 terminus; that terminus is restored from the germline J gene. The chain combines TRBV2 with TRBJ2-6; tentatively, D is TRBD2 (7 bases). V was trimmed by 7 bases and J by 0 bases, leaving 10 bases between them. CDR3 size: 15 residues. Germline CDR1 is SNHLY and CDR2 is FYNNEI. The DNA read from the CDR3 is TGTGCCAGCAAGGCGGGGGCCTCTGGGGCCAACGTC. Its translation: CASKAGASGANV. The entire CDR3 protein reads CASKAGASGANVLTF.

Points on this clone: The read finishes 3 residues shy of the CDR3 end, and the germline J gene is used to complete it. The chain couples TRBV20-1 to TRBJ2-7; weak D call: TRBD2 (6 bases). The germline gives CDR1 DFQATT, CDR2 SNEGSKA (reference sequence). This CDR3 is built from 15 residues. V was shortened by 6 bases and J by 2 bases, with 20 bases between the two germline ends. The CDR3 is CSAKSGGTGTYEQYF. The CDR3 bases that were read are TGCAGTGCCAAAAGTGGGGGGACGGGGACCTACGAG.

Of note for this clone: Coverage ceases 3 residues before the CDR3 finishes, and the germline J gene fills in the end. The V and J genes are TRBV25-1 and TRBJ1-1; D is unclear. V dropped 1 base and J dropped 7 bases, with 10 bases sitting between them. Germline loops: CDR1 MGHDK, CDR2 SYGVNS. The CDR3 has 13 amino acids. The DNA read from the CDR3 is TGTGCCAGCAGTGAATTCGGCGGTATTGAA. Translating gives CASSEFGGIE. The whole CDR3 region reads CASSEFGGIEAFF.

To note about this clone: The CDR3 end falls 3 residues outside the read, so it is completed with the germline J gene. The gene calls are TRBV14 and TRBJ2-7, with 11 bases aligning to TRBD1. CDR1 is SGHDN, CDR2 FVKESK, per germline. J was trimmed by 4 bases and V by 6 bases; bases with no gene match: 8. This CDR3 contains 15 residues. CDR3 DNA, as far as it was read: TGTGCCAGCAGAAAACCGGGACAGGGGGGGTACGAG. Translated, it gives CASRKPGQGGYE. The CDR3 reads in full as CASRKPGQGGYEQYF.

With respect to this clone: The observed sequence ends 3 residues before the CDR3 terminus, with the missing tail filled in from the germline J gene. This rearrangement joins TRBV2 to TRBJ2-7, with TRBD1 matching 8 bases. The CDR3 spans 14 residues. The ends lost 5 bases at V and 3 bases at J; junction bases unmatched: 6. Germline-derived CDR1 and CDR2 are SNHLY and FYNNEI. The CDR3 bases that were read are TGTGCCAGCAGTCCTTTAGGACAGGGCTACGAG. It encodes CASSPLGQGYE. In full, the CDR3 reads CASSPLGQGYEQYF.

In the case of this clone: The sequence runs out 3 residues before the end of the CDR3; the remainder is reconstructed from the germline J gene. The gene calls are TRBV19 and TRBJ2-4; tentative D call: TRBD1 (5 bases). The germline V gene has CDR1 LNHDA and CDR2 SQIVND (reference sequence). This CDR3 is 14 amino acids long. Here the CDR3 reads CASSIQGSNYGQYF. The DNA read from the CDR3 is TGTGCCAGTAGTATCCAGGGATCTAACTATGGT.

In the case of this clone: The read halts 3 residues ahead of the CDR3 end, with the missing end drawn from the germline J gene. V and J are TRBV5-5 and TRBJ1-2, with a possible D match to TRBD1 (5 bases). Per germline, CDR1 SGHKS and CDR2 YYEKEE (reference sequence). This CDR3 spans 13 amino acids. The CDR3 DNA, read in part, is TGTGCCAGCAGCTCCGGGACTGTTTACGAC. Its protein is CASSSGTVYD. The entire CDR3 protein reads CASSSGTVYDYTF. The full variable domain, in which reference TRBV5-5 and TRBJ1-2 provide the parts outside the CDR3, is DAGVTQSPTHLIKTRGQQVTLRCSPISGHKSVSWYQQVLGQGPQFIFQYYEKEERGRGNFPDRFSARQFPNYSSELNVNALLLGDSALYLCASSSGTVYDYTFGSGTRLTVV.

Here the CDR3 reads CASSEVGQGEVTYNEQFF. Partial CDR3 DNA: TGTGCCAGCAGTGAAGTGGGACAGGGGGAAGTCACCTACAATGAG. J is TRBJ2-1 and V is TRBV6-1; 11 nucleotides line up with TRBD1. Coverage ceases 3 residues before the CDR3 finishes, and the germline J gene fills in the end. V lost 1 base and J lost 2; bases outside the gene matches: 7. Germline assignment: CDR1 MNHNS and CDR2 SASEGT. The CDR3 is 18 amino acids.

Here the CDR3 reads CASSIDTGIGAFF. The sequenced part of the CDR3 DNA is TGTGCCAGTAGTATAGACACAGGGATCGGG. The chain links TRBV19 to TRBJ1-1; D perhaps matches TRBD1 (6 bases). The CDR3 goes on 3 residues after the read ends, and that part is filled in from the germline J gene. This CDR3 comprises 13 residues. The germline V gene has CDR1 LNHDA and CDR2 SQIVND (reference sequence). Using reference TRBV19 and TRBJ1-1 for the parts outside the CDR3, the full variable domain is DGGITQSPKYLFRKEGQNVTLSCEQNLNHDAMYWYRQDPGQGLRLIYYSQIVNDFQKGDIAEGYSVSREKKESFPLTVTSAQKNPTAFYLCASSIDTGIGAFFGQGTRLTVV.

About this clone: The read ends 3 residues early relative to the CDR3; the germline J gene fills the gap. The V gene is TRBV5-1, the J gene TRBJ1-2; 7 nucleotides match TRBD1. The germline CDR1 and CDR2 sequences are SGHRS and YFSETQ. This CDR3 is built from 14 residues. J lost 4 bases, V lost 4 bases, and 7 bases had no gene match. The sequenced CDR3 bases are TGCGCCAGCAGCAGCCAGACAGGGACCTATGGC. Amino acid sequence: CASSSQTGTYG. The full CDR3 sequence reads CASSSQTGTYGYTF.

Judged by frequency, this clone is medium-sized. Sequencing ends 3 residues short of the CDR3 end; the germline J gene provides the rest. The gene calls are TRBV19 and TRBJ2-3; 10 bases match TRBD2. Germline loops: CDR1 LNHDA, CDR2 SQIVND (reference sequence). The V gene end was trimmed by 4 bases and the J gene end by 2 bases; junction bases not matched to a gene: 6. This CDR3 has 16 amino acids. The sequenced part of the CDR3 DNA is TGTGCCAGTAGTACAAGGACTAGCGGCTACACAGATACG. Encoded protein: CASSTRTSGYTDT. The whole CDR3 protein is CASSTRTSGYTDTQYF. The complete variable domain, with remaining parts taken from reference TRBV19 and TRBJ2-3, reads DGGITQSPKYLFRKEGQNVTLSCEQNLNHDAMYWYRQDPGQGLRLIYYSQIVNDFQKGDIAEGYSVSREKKESFPLTVTSAQKNPTAFYLCASSTRTSGYTDTQYFGPGTRLTVL.

As to this clone: Read data end 3 residues before the CDR3 end; the end is taken from the germline J gene. The chain is built from TRBV2 and TRBJ1-2; 10 nucleotides align to TRBD1. Per germline, CDR1 SNHLY and CDR2 FYNNEI. The CDR3 has 15 amino acids. The covered CDR3 bases are TGTGCCAGCAGGCCCGGGACAGGGGCAAACAATGAC. Its translation: CASRPGTGANND. The full CDR3 is CASRPGTGANNDYTF.

With respect to this clone: From the germline J gene comes the end of the CDR3, since the read stops 3 residues before it. The V call is TRBV30, the J call TRBJ1-1; D gene unclear. The V gene lost 0 bases and the J gene lost 6 bases, with 8 bases spanning the gap. Germline V gives CDR1 GTSNPN, CDR2 SVGIG (reference sequence). This CDR3 has 12 residues. CDR3 in amino acids: CAWSVLGAEAFF. The part of the CDR3 DNA that was read is TGTGCCTGGAGTGTACTAGGCGCTGAA.